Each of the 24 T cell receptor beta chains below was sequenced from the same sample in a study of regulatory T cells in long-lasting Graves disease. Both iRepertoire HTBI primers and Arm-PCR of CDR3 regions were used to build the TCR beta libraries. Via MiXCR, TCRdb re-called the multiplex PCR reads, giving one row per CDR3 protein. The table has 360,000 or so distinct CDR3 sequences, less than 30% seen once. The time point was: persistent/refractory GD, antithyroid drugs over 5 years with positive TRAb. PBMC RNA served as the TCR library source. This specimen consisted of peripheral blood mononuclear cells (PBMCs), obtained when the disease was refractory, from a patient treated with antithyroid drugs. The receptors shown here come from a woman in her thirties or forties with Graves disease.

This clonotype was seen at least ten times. Here the CDR3 reads CASSPSRGSNQPQHF. The CDR3, as DNA: TGTGCCAGCAGTCCCTCGAGGGGGAGCAATCAGCCCCAGCATTTT. The rearrangement joins TRBV7-8 to TRBJ1-5; a weak D match, TRBD1 (6 bases). The CDR3 length is 15 residues. Germline CDR1 SGHVS, CDR2 FQNEAQ. Trimming pared 6 bases from V and 1 base from J, leaving 13 bases between.

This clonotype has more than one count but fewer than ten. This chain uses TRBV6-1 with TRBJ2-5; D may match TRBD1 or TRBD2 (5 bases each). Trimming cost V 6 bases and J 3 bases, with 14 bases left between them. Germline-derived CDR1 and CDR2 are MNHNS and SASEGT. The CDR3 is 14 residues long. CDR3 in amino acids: CASRSGTPKETQYF. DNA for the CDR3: TGTGCCAGCAGGTCCGGGACCCCGAAAGAGACCCAGTACTTC.

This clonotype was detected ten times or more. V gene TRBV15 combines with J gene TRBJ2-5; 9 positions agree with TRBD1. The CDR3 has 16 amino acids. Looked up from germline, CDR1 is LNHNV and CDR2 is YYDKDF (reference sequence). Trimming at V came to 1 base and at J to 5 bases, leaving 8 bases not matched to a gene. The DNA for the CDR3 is TGTGCCACCAGCAGAGCGGTGACAGGGGGGGATGAGACCCAGTACTTC. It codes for CATSRAVTGGDETQYF.

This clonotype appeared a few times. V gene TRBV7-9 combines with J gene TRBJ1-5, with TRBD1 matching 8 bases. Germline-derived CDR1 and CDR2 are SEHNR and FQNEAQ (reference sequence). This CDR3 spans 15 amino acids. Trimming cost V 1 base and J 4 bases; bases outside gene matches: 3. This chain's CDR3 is CASSLGTGQNQPQHF. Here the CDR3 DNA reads TGTGCCAGCAGCTTAGGGACAGGGCAAAATCAGCCCCAGCATTTT.

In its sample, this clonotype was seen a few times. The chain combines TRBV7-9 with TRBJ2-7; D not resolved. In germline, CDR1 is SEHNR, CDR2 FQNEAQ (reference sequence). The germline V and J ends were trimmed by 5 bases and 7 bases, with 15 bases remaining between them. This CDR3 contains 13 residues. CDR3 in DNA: TGTGCCAGCAGCATAGTATTGGCTGGAGAGCAGTACTTC. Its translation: CASSIVLAGEQYF.

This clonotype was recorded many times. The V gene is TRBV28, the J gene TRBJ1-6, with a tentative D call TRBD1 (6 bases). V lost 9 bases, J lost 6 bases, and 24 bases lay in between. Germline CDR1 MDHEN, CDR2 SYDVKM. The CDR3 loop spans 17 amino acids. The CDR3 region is CASAIPTGLGINSPLHF. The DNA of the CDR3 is TGTGCCAGTGCTATACCAACAGGGTTAGGGATTAATTCACCCCTCCACTTT. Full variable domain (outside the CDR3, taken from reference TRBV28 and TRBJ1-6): DVKVTQSSRYLVKRTGEKVFLECVQDMDHENMFWYRQDPGLGLRLIYFSYDVKMKEKGDIPEGYSVSREKKERFSLILESASTNQTSMYLCASAIPTGLGINSPLHFGNGTRLTVT.

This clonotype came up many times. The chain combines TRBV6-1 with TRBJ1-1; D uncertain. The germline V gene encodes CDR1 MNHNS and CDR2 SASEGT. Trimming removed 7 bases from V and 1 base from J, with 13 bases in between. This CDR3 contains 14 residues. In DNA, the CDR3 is TGTGCCAGCACCACCGGACTCCGGAACACTGAAGCTTTCTTT. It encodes CASTTGLRNTEAFF.

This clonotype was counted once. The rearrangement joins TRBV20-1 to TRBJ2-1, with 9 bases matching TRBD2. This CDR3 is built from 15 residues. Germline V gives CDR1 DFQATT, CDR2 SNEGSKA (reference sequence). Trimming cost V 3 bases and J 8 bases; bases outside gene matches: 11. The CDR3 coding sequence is TGCAGTGCTAGGGTATCTAGCGGGAAATGGGATGAGCAGTTCTTC. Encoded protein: CSARVSSGKWDEQFF.

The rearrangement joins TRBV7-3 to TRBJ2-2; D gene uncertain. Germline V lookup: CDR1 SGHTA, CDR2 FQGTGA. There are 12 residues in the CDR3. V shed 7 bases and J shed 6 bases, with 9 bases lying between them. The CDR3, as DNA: TGTGCCAGCACCTCACCGCCCGGGGAGCTGTTTTTT. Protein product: CASTSPPGELFF. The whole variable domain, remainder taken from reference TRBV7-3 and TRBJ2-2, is GAGVSQTPSNKVTEKGKYVELRCDPISGHTALYWYRQSLGQGPEFLIYFQGTGAADDSGLPNDRFFAVRPEGSVSTLKIQRTERGDSAVYLCASTSPPGELFFGEGSRLTVL.

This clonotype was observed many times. The CDR3 here is CASSSRQGADGYTF. CDR3 in DNA: TGTGCCAGCAGCTCCCGGCAGGGCGCGGATGGCTACACCTTC. The chain carries TRBV11-2 and TRBJ1-2; D possibly corresponds to TRBD1 (5 bases). Germline-derived CDR1 and CDR2 are SGHAT and FQNNGV. This CDR3 has 14 amino acids. Trimming shortened V by 4 bases and J by 6 bases, and 15 bases separated the two germline ends.

The CDR3 here is CSARDSGMDTQYF. DNA for the CDR3: TGCAGTGCTAGAGATAGCGGGATGGATACGCAGTATTTT. The J gene is TRBJ2-3, the V gene TRBV20-1, with TRBD2 identical over 8 bases. The length of the CDR3 is 13 residues. Trimming cost V 0 bases and J 6 bases; bases outside gene matches: 2. Per the germline V gene, CDR1 is DFQATT and CDR2 is SNEGSKA (reference sequence).

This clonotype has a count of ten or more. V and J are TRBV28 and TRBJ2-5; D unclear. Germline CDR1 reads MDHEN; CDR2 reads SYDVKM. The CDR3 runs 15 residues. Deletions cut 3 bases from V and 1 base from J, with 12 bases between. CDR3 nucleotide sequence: TGTGCCAGCAGTTTCCGCTCCTGGTTCCAAGAGACCCAGTACTTC. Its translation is CASSFRSWFQETQYF.

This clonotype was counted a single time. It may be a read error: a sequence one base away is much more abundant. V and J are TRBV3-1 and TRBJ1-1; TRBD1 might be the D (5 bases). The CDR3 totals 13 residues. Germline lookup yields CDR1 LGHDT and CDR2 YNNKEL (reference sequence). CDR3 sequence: CASSHRQNAEAFF. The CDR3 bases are TGTGCCAGCAGCCACCGACAGAACGCTGAAGCTTTCTTT.

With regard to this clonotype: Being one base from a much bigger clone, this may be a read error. The CDR3 DNA follows: TGTGTCAGCAGTGAAGTTGGGACGGGACAGAGAAATGAAGCTTTCTTT. Encoded protein: CVSSEVGTGQRNEAFF. The chain employs TRBV6-1 and TRBJ1-1, with 7 bases aligning to TRBD1. The CDR3 length is 16 residues. The V gene's germline CDR1 is MNHNS and CDR2 SASEGT.

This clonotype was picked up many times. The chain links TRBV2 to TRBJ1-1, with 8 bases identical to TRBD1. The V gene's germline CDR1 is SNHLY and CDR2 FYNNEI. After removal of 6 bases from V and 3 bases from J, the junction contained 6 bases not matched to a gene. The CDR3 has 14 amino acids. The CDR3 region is CASSTAGGHTEAFF. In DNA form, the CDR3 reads TGTGCCAGCAGCACGGCAGGGGGCCACACTGAAGCTTTCTTT.

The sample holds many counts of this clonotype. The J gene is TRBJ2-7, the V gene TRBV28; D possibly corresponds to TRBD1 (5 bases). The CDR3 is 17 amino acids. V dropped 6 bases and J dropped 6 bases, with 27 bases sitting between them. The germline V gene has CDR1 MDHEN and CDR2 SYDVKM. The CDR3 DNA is TGTGCCAGCAGACAATGGAGTGGCGGCAAAAAAAGGGGCGAGCAGTACTTC. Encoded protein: CASRQWSGGKKRGEQYF.

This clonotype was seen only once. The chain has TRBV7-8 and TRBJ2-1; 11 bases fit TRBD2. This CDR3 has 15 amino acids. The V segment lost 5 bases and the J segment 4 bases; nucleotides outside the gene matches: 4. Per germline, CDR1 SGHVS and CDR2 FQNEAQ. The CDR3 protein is CASSGGLAVYNEQFF. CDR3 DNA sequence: TGTGCCAGCAGCGGGGGACTAGCGGTATACAATGAGCAGTTCTTC.

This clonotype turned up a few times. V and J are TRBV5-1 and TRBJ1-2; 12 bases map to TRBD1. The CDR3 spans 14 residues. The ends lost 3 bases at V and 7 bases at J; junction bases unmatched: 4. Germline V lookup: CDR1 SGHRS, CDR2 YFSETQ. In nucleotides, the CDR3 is TGCGCCAGCAGCTGGGACAGGGGGCAAGGTGGCTACACCTTC. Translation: CASSWDRGQGGYTF.

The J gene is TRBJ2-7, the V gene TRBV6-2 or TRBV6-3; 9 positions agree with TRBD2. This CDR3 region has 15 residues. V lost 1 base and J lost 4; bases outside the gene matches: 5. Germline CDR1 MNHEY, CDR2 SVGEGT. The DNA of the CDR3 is TGTGCCAGCAGTTACTTTGCGGGAGGGCTATACGAGCAGTACTTC. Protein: CASSYFAGGLYEQYF.

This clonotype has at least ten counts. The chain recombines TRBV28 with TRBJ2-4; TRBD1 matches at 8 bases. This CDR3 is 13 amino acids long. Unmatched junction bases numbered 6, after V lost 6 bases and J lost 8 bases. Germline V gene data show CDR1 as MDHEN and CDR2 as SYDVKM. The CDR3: CASRPGGWHIQYF. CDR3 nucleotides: TGTGCCAGCAGACCAGGGGGCTGGCACATTCAGTACTTC. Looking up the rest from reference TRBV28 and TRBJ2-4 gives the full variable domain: DVKVTQSSRYLVKRTGEKVFLECVQDMDHENMFWYRQDPGLGLRLIYFSYDVKMKEKGDIPEGYSVSREKKERFSLILESASTNQTSMYLCASRPGGWHIQYFGAGTRLSVL.

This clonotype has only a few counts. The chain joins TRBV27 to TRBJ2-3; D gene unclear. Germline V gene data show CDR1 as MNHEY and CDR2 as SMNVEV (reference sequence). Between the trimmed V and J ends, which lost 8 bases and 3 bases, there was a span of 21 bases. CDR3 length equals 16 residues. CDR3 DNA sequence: TGTGCCAGCGCCCTCAAGGGTCCCGGGCGAACAGATACGCAGTATTTT. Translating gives CASALKGPGRTDTQYF.

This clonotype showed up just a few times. The DNA for the CDR3 is TGTGCCAGCTCACCACTTGGAGAAACCTACGAGCAGTACTTC. Translated, it gives CASSPLGETYEQYF. The V and J genes are TRBV18 and TRBJ2-7; D is unresolved. V lost 1 base and J 2 bases, leaving 9 bases between the germline ends. The CDR3 covers 14 residues. The germline V gene encodes CDR1 KGHSH and CDR2 LQKENI.

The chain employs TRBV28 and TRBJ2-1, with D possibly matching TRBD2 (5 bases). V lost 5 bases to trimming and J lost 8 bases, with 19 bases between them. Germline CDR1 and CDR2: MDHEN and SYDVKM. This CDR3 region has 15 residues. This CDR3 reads CASSTLQSMRDEQFF. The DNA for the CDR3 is TGTGCCAGCAGTACCTTACAATCAATGCGGGATGAGCAGTTCTTC.

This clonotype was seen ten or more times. The CDR3 protein is CASREINQPQHF. DNA of the CDR3: TGTGCCAGCAGAGAAATCAATCAGCCCCAGCATTTT. The rearrangement joins TRBV28 to TRBJ1-5; D is undetermined. The CDR3 spans 12 residues. Deletions cut 6 bases from V and 3 bases from J, with 6 bases between. Germline-derived CDR1 and CDR2 are MDHEN and SYDVKM.